This entry lists 3 T cell receptor beta chains sequenced from one sample in a study of CD8 T cells in Susac syndrome (dated by TCRdb to between 2018 and 2020). The library was built by means of the immunoSEQ multiplex PCR assay. RNA was extracted using the RNeasy kit, and about 0.45 to 1 ug of the RNA was reverse transcribed with random hexamers. TCRdb handled the public reads itself, with Q25 trimming in fastp and clone calling in MiXCR, and kept productive beta chains. Rows are unified per CDR3 protein, each entry keeping the most common DNA and genes. This sample gives approximately 210,000 distinct CDR3 sequences in total; 95% of them show up just once. The ten largest clonotypes hold 0.075% to 0.095% of the sample. Material for sequencing was CD4+ T cells from PBMCs. These receptors came from a human donor with multiple sclerosis.

V gene TRBV4-1 combines with J gene TRBJ2-7; D is possibly TRBD2 (5 bases). This CDR3 is 16 amino acids long. Looked up from germline, CDR1 is MGHRA and CDR2 is YSYEKL. Between the trimmed V and J ends, which lost 4 bases and 4 bases, there was a span of 20 bases. CDR3 nucleotides: TGCGCCAGCAGCCGAGATACCGGGATTCCTACTTACGAGCAGTACTTC. Its protein product is CASSRDTGIPTYEQYF.

The J gene is TRBJ1-5, the V gene TRBV20-1; TRBD1 agrees at 7 bases. Germline trimming cut 5 bases from V and 3 bases from J; bases unmatched to any gene: 7. Germline values: CDR1 DFQATT, CDR2 SNEGSKA (reference sequence). The CDR3 extends over 14 amino acids. This CDR3 reads CSAFLTGHNQPQHF. CDR3 DNA: TGCAGTGCTTTTCTGACAGGGCACAATCAGCCCCAGCATTTT.

The CDR3 region has the DNA TGCGCCAGCAGCCAAACCCTAGCGGGAGTGAGAGAGACCCAGTACTTC. It translates to CASSQTLAGVRETQYF. The gene calls are TRBV4-1 and TRBJ2-5, with TRBD2 identical over 10 bases. The V gene end was trimmed by 2 bases and the J gene end by 4 bases; junction bases not matched to a gene: 7. Germline CDR1 reads MGHRA; CDR2 reads YSYEKL. This CDR3 comprises 16 residues.